These 2 T cell receptor beta chains share one sample of origin, sequenced in a study of blood T cell repertoires in COVID-19. This table comes from immunoSEQ multiplex PCR, and its TCRdb copy is limited to in-frame clones, with some not included. In the table there are about 50,000 clones, 90% of which are singletons. The sample comprised peripheral blood. These receptors were taken from an elderly woman with acute or convalescent COVID-19.

The J gene is TRBJ1-4, the V gene TRBV5-1; D call uncertain. This CDR3 contains 15 residues. Germline loops: CDR1 SGHRS, CDR2 YFSETQ. With 5 bases removed from V and 0 bases from J, the gap between germline ends came to 11 bases. The CDR3 region is CASRISGATNEKLFF. The CDR3 nucleotides are TGCGCCAGCAGAATTTCGGGAGCAACTAATGAAAAACTGTTTTTT. The full variable domain, rest sourced from reference TRBV5-1 and TRBJ1-4, is KAGVTQTPRYLIKTRGQQVTLSCSPISGHRSVSWYQQTPGQGLQFLFEYFSETQRNKGNFPGRFSGRQFSNSRSEMNVSTLELGDSALYLCASRISGATNEKLFFGSGTQLSVL.

This clone was counted once. The rearrangement joins TRBV5-8 to TRBJ1-5; 10 bases are a match to TRBD1. The ends lost 4 bases at V and 4 bases at J; junction bases unmatched: 2. The CDR3 is made up of 14 amino acids. Germline CDR1 and CDR2: SGHTS and YDEGEE. The CDR3 sequence: CASSQGQGNQPQHF. The DNA of the CDR3 is TGTGCCAGCAGCCAGGGACAGGGGAATCAGCCCCAGCATTTT.